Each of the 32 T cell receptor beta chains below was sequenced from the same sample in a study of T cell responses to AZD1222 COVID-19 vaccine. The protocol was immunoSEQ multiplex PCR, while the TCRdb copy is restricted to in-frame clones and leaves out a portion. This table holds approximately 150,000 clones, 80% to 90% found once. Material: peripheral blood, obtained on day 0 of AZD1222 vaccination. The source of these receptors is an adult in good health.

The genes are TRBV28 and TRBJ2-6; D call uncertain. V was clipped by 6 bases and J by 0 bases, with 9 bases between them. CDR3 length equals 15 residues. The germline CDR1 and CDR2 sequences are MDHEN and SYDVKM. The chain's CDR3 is CASSPPGSGANVLTF. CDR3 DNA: TGTGCCAGCAGCCCACCGGGCTCTGGGGCCAACGTCCTGACTTTC.

As DNA, the CDR3 is TGTGCCAGCAGCCAAGGGCAGGCTTCGGGGGAGCAGTACTTC. Encoded protein: CASSQGQASGEQYF. The rearrangement links TRBV6-2 or TRBV6-3 to TRBJ2-7; D is possibly TRBD2 (5 bases). V lost 6 bases to trimming and J lost 7 bases, with 19 bases between them. Per germline, CDR1 MNHEY and CDR2 SVGEGT. The CDR3 extends over 14 amino acids.

The CDR3 sequence: CASSWTSGGNGELFF. The CDR3 DNA sequence: TGCGCCAGCAGCTGGACTAGCGGGGGGAACGGGGAGCTGTTTTTT. The genes are TRBV5-1 and TRBJ2-2; 14 bases align to TRBD2. Germline V CDR1 and CDR2: SGHRS, YFSETQ. The CDR3 contains 15 residues. J lost 7 bases, V lost 3 bases, and 2 bases had no gene match.

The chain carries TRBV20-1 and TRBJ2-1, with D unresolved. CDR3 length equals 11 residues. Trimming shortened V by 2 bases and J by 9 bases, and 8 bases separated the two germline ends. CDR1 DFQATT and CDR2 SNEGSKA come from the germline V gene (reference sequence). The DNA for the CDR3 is TGCAGTGCTAGAAGTTCGAGTGAGCAGTTCTTC. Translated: CSARSSSEQFF.

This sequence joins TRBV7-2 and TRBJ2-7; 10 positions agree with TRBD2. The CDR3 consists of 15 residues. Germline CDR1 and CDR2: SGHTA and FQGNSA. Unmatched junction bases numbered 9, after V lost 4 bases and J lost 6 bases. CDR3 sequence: CASSSLAGAGSEQYF. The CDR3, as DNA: TGTGCCAGCAGCTCTCTAGCGGGAGCAGGTTCCGAGCAGTACTTC.

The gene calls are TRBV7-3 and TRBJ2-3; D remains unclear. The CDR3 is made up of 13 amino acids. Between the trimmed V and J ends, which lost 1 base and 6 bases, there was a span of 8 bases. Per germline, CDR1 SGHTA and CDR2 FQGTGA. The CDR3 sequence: CASSLRKGDTQYF. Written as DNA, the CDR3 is TGTGCCAGCAGCTTAAGGAAGGGTGATACGCAGTATTTT.

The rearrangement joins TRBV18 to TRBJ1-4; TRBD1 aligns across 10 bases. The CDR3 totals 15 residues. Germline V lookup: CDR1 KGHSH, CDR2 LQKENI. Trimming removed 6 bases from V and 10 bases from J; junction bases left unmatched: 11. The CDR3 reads CASSGPGTGAGKLFF. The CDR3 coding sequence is TGTGCCAGCTCCGGACCCGGGACAGGGGCGGGAAAACTGTTTTTT.

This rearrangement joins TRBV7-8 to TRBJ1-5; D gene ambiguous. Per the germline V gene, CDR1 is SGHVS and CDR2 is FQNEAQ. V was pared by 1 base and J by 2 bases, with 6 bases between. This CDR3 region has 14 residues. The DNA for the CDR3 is TGTGCCAGCAGCTTAGTAAGGGGCAATCAGCCCCAGCATTTT. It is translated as CASSLVRGNQPQHF.

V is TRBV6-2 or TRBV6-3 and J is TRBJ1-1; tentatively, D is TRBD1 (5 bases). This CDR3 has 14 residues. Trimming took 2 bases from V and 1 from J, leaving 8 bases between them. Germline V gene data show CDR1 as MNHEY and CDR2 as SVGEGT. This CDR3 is CASSYQTANTEAFF. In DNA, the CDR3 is TGTGCCAGCAGTTACCAGACAGCGAACACTGAAGCTTTCTTT.

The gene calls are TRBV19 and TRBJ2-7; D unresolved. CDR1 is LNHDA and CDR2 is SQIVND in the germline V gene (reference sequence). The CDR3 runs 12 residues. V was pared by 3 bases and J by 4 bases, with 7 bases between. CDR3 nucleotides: TGTGCCAGTAGTATTAATAGATACGAGCAGTACTTC. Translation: CASSINRYEQYF.

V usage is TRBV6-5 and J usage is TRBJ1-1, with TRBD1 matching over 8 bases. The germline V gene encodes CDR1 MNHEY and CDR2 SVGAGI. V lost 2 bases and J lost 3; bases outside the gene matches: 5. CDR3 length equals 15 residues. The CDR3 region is CASSYDRGYHTEAFF. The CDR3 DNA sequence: TGTGCCAGCAGTTACGACAGGGGTTATCACACTGAAGCTTTCTTT.

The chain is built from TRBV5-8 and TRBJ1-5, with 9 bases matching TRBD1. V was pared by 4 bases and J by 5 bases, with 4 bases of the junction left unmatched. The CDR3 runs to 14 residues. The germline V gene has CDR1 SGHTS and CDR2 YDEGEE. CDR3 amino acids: CASSRTGGYQPQHF. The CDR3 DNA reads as TGTGCCAGCAGCCGTACAGGGGGCTATCAGCCCCAGCATTTT. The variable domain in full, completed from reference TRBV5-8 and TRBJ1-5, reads EAGVTQSPTHLIKTRGQQATLRCSPISGHTSVYWYQQALGLGLQFLLWYDEGEERNRGNFPPRFSGRQFPNYSSELNVNALELEDSALYLCASSRTGGYQPQHFGDGTRLSIL.

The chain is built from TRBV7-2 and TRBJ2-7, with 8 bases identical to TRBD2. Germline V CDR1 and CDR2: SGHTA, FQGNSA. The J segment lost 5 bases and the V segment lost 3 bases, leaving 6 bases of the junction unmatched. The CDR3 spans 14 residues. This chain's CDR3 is CASSLSGSRNEQYF. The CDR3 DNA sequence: TGTGCCAGCAGCTTGAGCGGGAGTCGTAACGAGCAGTACTTC.

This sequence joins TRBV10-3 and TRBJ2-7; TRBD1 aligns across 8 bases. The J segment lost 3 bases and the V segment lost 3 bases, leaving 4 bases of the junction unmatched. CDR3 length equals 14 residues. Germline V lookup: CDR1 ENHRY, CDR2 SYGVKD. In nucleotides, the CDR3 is TGTGCCATCAGTGACCGGACAGGGAACTACGAGCAGTACTTC. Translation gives CAISDRTGNYEQYF.

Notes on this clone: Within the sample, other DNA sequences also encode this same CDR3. In DNA, the CDR3 is TGTGCCAGCAGCGGGACGGGGAATCAGCCCCAGCATTTT. Translated, it gives CASSGTGNQPQHF. The rearrangement uses TRBV2 and TRBJ1-5; tentatively, D is TRBD1 (5 bases). Trimming removed 6 bases at V and 4 bases at J, with 10 bases between. The CDR3 loop spans 13 amino acids. CDR1 and CDR2 from the germline V gene are SNHLY and FYNNEI. The whole variable domain, filled in from reference TRBV2 and TRBJ1-5, reads EPEVTQTPSHQVTQMGQEVILRCVPISNHLYFYWYRQILGQKVEFLVSFYNNEISEKSEIFDDQFSVERPDGSNFTLKIRSTKLEDSAMYFCASSGTGNQPQHFGDGTRLSIL.

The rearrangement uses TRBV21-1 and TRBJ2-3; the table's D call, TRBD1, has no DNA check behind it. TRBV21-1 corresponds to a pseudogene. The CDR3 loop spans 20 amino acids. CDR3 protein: CASSKKGFEDINLCTDTQYF. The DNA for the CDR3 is TGTGCCAGCAGCAAAAAGGGTTTTGAGGACATAAACCTGTGCACAGATACGCAGTATTTT.

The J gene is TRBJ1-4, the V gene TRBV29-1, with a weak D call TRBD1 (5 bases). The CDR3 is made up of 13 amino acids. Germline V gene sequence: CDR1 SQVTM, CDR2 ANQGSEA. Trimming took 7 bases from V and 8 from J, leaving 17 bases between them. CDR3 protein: CSARRWGEEKLFF. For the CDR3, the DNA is TGCAGCGCACGCCGCTGGGGGGAGGAAAAACTGTTTTTT.

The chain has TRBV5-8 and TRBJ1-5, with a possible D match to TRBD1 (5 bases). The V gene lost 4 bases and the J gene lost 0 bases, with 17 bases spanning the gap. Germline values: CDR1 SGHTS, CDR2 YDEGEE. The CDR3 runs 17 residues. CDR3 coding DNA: TGTGCCAGCAGCCCAGGGACGGTAATAAATAGCAATCAGCCCCAGCATTTT. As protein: CASSPGTVINSNQPQHF.

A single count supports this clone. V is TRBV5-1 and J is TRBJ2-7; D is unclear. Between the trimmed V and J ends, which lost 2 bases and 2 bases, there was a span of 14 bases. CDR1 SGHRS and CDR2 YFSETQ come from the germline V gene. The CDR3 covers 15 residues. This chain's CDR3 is CASSLGPGSTYEQYF. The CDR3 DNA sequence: TGCGCCAGCAGCTTAGGTCCGGGTTCTACCTACGAGCAGTACTTC.

This CDR3 is CASSPVGSNGYTF. For the CDR3, the DNA is TGTGCCAGCTCACCAGTGGGAAGCAATGGCTACACCTTC. This chain joins TRBV18 and TRBJ1-2; no definite D call. CDR1 and CDR2 from the germline V gene are KGHSH and LQKENI. V was pared by 2 bases and J by 6 bases, with 10 bases between. There are 13 residues in the CDR3.

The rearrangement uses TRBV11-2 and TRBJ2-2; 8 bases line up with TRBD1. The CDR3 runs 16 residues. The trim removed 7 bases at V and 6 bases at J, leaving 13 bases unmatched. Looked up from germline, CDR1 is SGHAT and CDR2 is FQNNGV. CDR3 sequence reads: CASNPGPDRAPGELFF. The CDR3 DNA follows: TGTGCCAGCAACCCAGGGCCGGACAGGGCTCCCGGGGAGCTGTTTTTT.

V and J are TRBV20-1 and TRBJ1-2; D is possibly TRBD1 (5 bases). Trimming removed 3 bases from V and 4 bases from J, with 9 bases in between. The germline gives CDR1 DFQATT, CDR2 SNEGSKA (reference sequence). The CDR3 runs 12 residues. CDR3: CSASSDTYGYTF. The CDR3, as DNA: TGCAGTGCTAGTTCGGACACCTATGGCTACACCTTC.

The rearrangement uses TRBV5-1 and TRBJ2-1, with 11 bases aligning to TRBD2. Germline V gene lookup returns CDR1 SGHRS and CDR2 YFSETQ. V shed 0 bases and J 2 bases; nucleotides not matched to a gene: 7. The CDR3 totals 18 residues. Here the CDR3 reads CASSLEKQLAGAYNEQFF. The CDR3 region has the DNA TGCGCCAGCAGCTTGGAGAAACAACTAGCGGGAGCCTACAATGAGCAGTTCTTC.

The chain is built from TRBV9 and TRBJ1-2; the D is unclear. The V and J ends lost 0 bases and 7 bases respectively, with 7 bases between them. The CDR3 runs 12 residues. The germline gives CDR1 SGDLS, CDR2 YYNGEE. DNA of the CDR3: TGTGCCAGCAGCGTAGCGGGAAGTGGCTACACCTTC. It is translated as CASSVAGSGYTF.

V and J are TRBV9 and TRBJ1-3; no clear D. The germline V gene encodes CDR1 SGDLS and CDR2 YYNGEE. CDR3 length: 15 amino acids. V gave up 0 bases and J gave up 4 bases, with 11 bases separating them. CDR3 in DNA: TGTGCCAGCAGCGTAGCCCCACCGCCCGGAAACACCATATATTTT. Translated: CASSVAPPPGNTIYF. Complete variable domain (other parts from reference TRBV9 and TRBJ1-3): DSGVTQTPKHLITATGQRVTLRCSPRSGDLSVYWYQQSLDQGLQFLIQYYNGEERAKGNILERFSAQQFPDLHSELNLSSLELGDSALYFCASSVAPPPGNTIYFGEGSWLTVV.

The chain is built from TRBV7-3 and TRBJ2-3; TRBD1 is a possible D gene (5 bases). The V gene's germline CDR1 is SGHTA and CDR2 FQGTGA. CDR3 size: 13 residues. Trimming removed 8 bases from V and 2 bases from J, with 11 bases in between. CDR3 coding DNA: TGTGCCAGCGCCAGGGTGTTCACAGATACGCAGTATTTT. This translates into CASARVFTDTQYF.

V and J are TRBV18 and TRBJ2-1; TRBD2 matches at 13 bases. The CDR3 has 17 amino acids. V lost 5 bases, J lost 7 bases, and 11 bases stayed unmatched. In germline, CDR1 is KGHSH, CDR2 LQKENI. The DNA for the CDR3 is TGTGCCAGCTCATTCTTCGCCGGGACTAGCGGGACTAATGAGCAGTTCTTC. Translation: CASSFFAGTSGTNEQFF.

CDR3 sequence (DNA): TGTGCCAGCAGCCAAGGGCCTAGCGGGAGGGGGCGCGGCACAGATACGCAGTATTTT. Protein product: CASSQGPSGRGRGTDTQYF. This chain joins TRBV7-6 and TRBJ2-3, with 12 nucleotides matching TRBD2. Germline loops: CDR1 SGHVS, CDR2 FNYEAQ. The CDR3 extends over 19 amino acids. V lost 5 bases and J lost 1; bases outside the gene matches: 13.

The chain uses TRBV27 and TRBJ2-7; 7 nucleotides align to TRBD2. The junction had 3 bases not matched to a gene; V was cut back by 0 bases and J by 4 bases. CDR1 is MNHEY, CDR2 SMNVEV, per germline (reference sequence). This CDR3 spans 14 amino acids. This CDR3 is CASSLSPGGYEQYF. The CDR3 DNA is TGTGCCAGCAGTTTATCCCCCGGGGGGTACGAGCAGTACTTC.

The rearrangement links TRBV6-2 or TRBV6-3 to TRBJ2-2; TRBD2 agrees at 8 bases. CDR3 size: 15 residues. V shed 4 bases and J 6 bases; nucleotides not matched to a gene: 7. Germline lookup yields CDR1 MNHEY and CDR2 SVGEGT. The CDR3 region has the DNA TGTGCCAGCAGTTTCGGGCGGGAGGTCTCCGGGGAGCTGTTTTTT. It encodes CASSFGREVSGELFF.

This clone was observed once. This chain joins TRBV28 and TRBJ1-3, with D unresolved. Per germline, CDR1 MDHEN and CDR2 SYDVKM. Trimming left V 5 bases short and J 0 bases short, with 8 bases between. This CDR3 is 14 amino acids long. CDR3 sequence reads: CASSGRNSGNTIYF. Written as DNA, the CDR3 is TGTGCCAGCAGTGGCCGAAACTCTGGAAACACCATATATTTT.

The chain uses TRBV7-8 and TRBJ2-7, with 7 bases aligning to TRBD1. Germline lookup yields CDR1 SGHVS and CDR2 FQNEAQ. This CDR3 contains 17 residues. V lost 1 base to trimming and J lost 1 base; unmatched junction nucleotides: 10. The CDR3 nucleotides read TGTGCCAGCAGCTTAGGGGGTATGACAGGGCTATCCTACGAGCAGTACTTC. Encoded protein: CASSLGGMTGLSYEQYF.